What follows describes a single T cell receptor (beta chain). Its target antigen remains unknown. Within one base of it there is no much larger clone, and no base qualities were kept. The junction shows trimming of 1 base on V and 3 bases on J, and the gene matches do not reach 4 bases of it. The CDR3, cysteine through phenylalanine, is 15 amino acids long. Just the 45-base CDR3 DNA is kept, in frame starting at base 1. The germline V gene gives CDR1 as KGHSH and CDR2 as LQKENI. The High Capacity cDNA Reverse Transcription Kit was used to reverse transcribe all of the isolated RNA, meaning that expressed TCRB transcripts were what got sequenced. Naive, central memory and regulatory T cell samples underwent deep immunoSEQ sequencing, averaging roughly 3.3 million total reads per sample. Sorted cells were lysed in RLT buffer and RNA was extracted with DNase-treated RNeasy Micro or Mini kits, depending on cell number. To prevent cross-contamination, every cell subset was processed on its own, while patient and healthy donor samples were processed together. TCRB sequences were amplified from cDNA with the immunoSEQ multiplex PCR, producing 87-bp fragments spanning the CDR3 region. Amplicons were sequenced on the Illumina HiSeq platform. Concerning the study's data processing: PCR bias was corrected computationally using synthetic template baselines, and reads within Hamming distance 2 were collapsed, with unmergeable singletons discarded. Reads were aligned against IMGT to assign V, D and J genes, CDR3 length and insertions or deletions at six rearrangement sites. Within each subset, clonotype counts were normalized to sorted cell number, and only after that were true diversity and Gini coefficients computed with the tcR R package. The overlap coefficient, calculated on TCRB nucleotide sequences, was used to quantify repertoire sharing. As a proxy for the pre-selection repertoire, out-of-frame TCRB sequences from naive cells were analyzed. In its TCRdb copy, this immuneACCESS table keeps in-frame sequences only and misses some clones. Where compared with another copy, unresolved V genes explain less than half of these, and the others have no known cause. Clone size and the V and J calls come from that table; the DNA yielded D and trimming. In all, the sample holds around 400,000 clones, and around 12% of those were seen once. More than 0.015% of the sample belongs to the ten largest clones.

The data derive from a study of beta chain features in type 1 diabetes (dated by TCRdb to 2016 to 2019). In the study overall: Mean age, gender distribution, total cell number and subset yield were not different between patients and healthy donors. A total of around 110,000,000 sorted cells were examined across all samples, and RNA yield correlated strongly with the number of cells per subset. The study compared TCRB repertoires of sorted circulating CD4+ T cell subsets between recently diagnosed type 1 diabetes patients and matched healthy donors. Regulatory and stem cell-like memory subsets were obtained from only 8 patients and roughly 8 healthy donors, while naive and central memory subsets were obtained from all 30 or so donors.

A single peripheral blood draw of around 120 mL on average was collected from each donor into heparinised tubes. Naive, central memory, regulatory and stem cell-like memory CD4+ T cells were sorted on a BD FACSAria II using a panel including CD45RO, CCR7, CD25, CD127, CD95 and CD27. Purity was above 95% for every sorted population. PBMCs were separated immediately by Lymphoprep density gradient centrifugation and were stained directly, without being cultured. So that batch effects would be minimized, each experiment stained and sorted samples in pairs, pairing one healthy donor with one patient. Paper-wide results and their limitations: At VDJ recombination sites, type 1 diabetes patients had fewer insertions and more deleted nucleotides, which implies abnormalities in thymic rearrangement. In all four CD4+ subsets, TCRB CDR3 length was moderately but significantly shorter in type 1 diabetes patients. Shorter templates might be favored by PCR, yet because patient and control samples were amplified and corrected together, any such skew would affect both groups equally. Because small numbers of individuals were included in the HLA sub-analyses, any influence of HLA type on TCRB rearrangement was left unresolved. Because cDNA was sequenced instead of genomic DNA, activated cells with high expression could be over-represented, although the groups did not differ in activation or CD3 levels. Naive, central memory and regulatory TCRB repertoires appeared to be more alike among patients than among healthy donors.

The sequence was collected from a man aged 18 to 30 in good health. The chain is made from TRBV18 and TRBJ1-2; TRBD1 agrees with 8 junctional bases. The sample comprised naive CD4+ T cells from blood. What the cell subset or site label conveys for this sample: true naive CD4+ T cells. The encoded CDR3 is CASSPRQGADYGYTF. The DNA reads TGTGCCAGCTCACCACGGCAGGGGGCGGACTATGGCTACACCTTC.